This is a list of T cell receptor beta chains from one sample in a study of blood T cell repertoires in COVID-19. Assay: immunoSEQ multiplex PCR; the TCRdb copy retains only in-frame clones and omits some. Of about 250,000 clones in the sample, 80% to 85% were seen once. Specimen: peripheral blood. The source of these receptors is a person aged 65 to 85 with COVID-19, enrolled during active disease. CDR3s include the opening cysteine and the closing phenylalanine or tryptophan. D genes are given only for firm matches. Clone sizes are given selectively: once, few, many, or a class where the clone is expanded.

V	J	D	size	CDR3	DNA
TRBV5-6	TRBJ1-6	NA	NA	CASSLNSLKSPLHF	TGTGCCAGCAGCTTGAACAGCCTGAAATCACCCCTCCACTTT
TRBV7-3	TRBJ2-1	NA	NA	CASSQGLDGEQFF	TGTGCCAGCAGCCAGGGATTAGATGGGGAGCAGTTCTTC
TRBV6-2/TRBV6-3	TRBJ2-5	TRBD2	NA	CASSYSWIAGGPETQYF	TGTGCCAGCAGTTACTCGTGGATAGCGGGGGGGCCTGAGACCCAGTACTTC
TRBV7-8	TRBJ2-7	TRBD2	NA	CASSLAGTSGIYEQYF	TGTGCCAGCAGCTTAGCAGGGACTAGCGGGATCTACGAGCAGTACTTC
TRBV19	TRBJ2-1	TRBD2	NA	CASSTIGGVWNEQFF	TGTGCCAGTAGTACCATCGGGGGGGTTTGGAATGAGCAGTTCTTC
TRBV19	TRBJ1-2	NA	NA	CASSIDPGTNYGYTF	TGTGCCAGTAGTATAGATCCGGGAACCAACTATGGCTACACCTTC
TRBV9	TRBJ1-1	NA	NA	CASSVVGGHGTEAFF	TGTGCCAGCAGCGTAGTAGGAGGGCACGGCACTGAAGCTTTCTTT
TRBV6-1	TRBJ1-2	TRBD1	NA	CASSEGEDRAGYTF	TGTGCCAGCAGTGAAGGAGAAGACAGGGCCGGCTACACCTTC
TRBV9	TRBJ2-5	NA	NA	CASSVNPDRKGEETQYF	TGTGCCAGCAGCGTAAATCCCGACCGAAAAGGGGAAGAGACCCAGTACTTC
TRBV7-3	TRBJ2-2	NA	few	CASSPILASGELFF	TGTGCCAGCAGCCCGATTCTAGCGTCCGGGGAGCTGTTTTTT
TRBV6-2/TRBV6-3	TRBJ2-3	TRBD2	NA	CASSWGLAGTPGDTQYF	TGTGCCAGCAGTTGGGGACTAGCGGGGACGCCAGGAGATACGCAGTATTTT
TRBV6-6	TRBJ1-5	TRBD1	NA	CASKGQGTLPQHF	TGTGCCAGCAAGGGACAGGGGACGTTGCCCCAGCATTTT
TRBV19	TRBJ1-6	NA	NA	CASSSNFRSYNSPLHF	TGTGCCAGTAGTTCAAACTTTCGCTCCTATAATTCACCCCTCCACTTT
TRBV2	TRBJ2-7	NA	NA	CASVPGGYEQYF	TGTGCCAGCGTCCCAGGAGGCTACGAGCAGTACTTC
TRBV6-2/TRBV6-3	TRBJ2-2	NA	NA	CASSGGGAGELFF	TGTGCCAGCAGTGGGGGGGGCGCCGGGGAGCTGTTTTTT
TRBV19	TRBJ1-2	NA	NA	CASRKGVTQPTPYGYTF	TGTGCCAGTAGAAAGGGGGTTACTCAACCCACTCCCTATGGCTACACCTTC
TRBV27	TRBJ1-1	NA	NA	CASNVQGKDTEAFF	TGTGCCAGCAACGTACAGGGAAAGGACACTGAAGCTTTCTTT
TRBV6-5	TRBJ2-1	TRBD1	few	CASLQTKQGNNEQFF	TGTGCCAGCCTTCAGACTAAACAGGGGAACAATGAGCAGTTCTTC
TRBV9	TRBJ2-3	TRBD2	NA	CASSPRVAGGGPSTDTQYF	TGTGCCAGCAGCCCCCGGGTAGCGGGAGGGGGCCCTAGCACAGATACGCAGTATTTT
TRBV19	TRBJ2-1	TRBD2	NA	CASSSNRRGLAGLNEQFF	TGTGCCAGTAGTAGCAATAGAAGGGGACTAGCGGGACTCAATGAGCAGTTCTTC
TRBV28	TRBJ1-5	NA	NA	CASRQTGSNQPQHF	TGTGCCAGCAGACAAACAGGGAGCAATCAGCCCCAGCATTTT
TRBV19	TRBJ1-2	NA	once	CASSLDRSNYGYTF	TGTGCCAGTAGTCTGGACAGATCTAACTATGGCTACACCTTC
TRBV19	TRBJ1-1	NA	NA	CASSIGGSTEAFF	TGTGCCAGTAGTATAGGAGGCAGCACTGAAGCTTTCTTT
TRBV7-2	TRBJ2-5	NA	NA	CASSAYAGPDETQYF	TGTGCCAGCAGCGCCTATGCGGGGCCGGATGAGACCCAGTACTTC
TRBV20-1	TRBJ2-1	NA	few	CSARRVNEQFF	TGCAGTGCTAGACGTGTCAATGAGCAGTTCTTC
TRBV2	TRBJ2-3	TRBD2	NA	CASRSLAGSATDTQYF	TGTGCCAGCAGGAGTTTAGCGGGGTCGGCCACAGATACGCAGTATTTT
TRBV7-9	TRBJ1-6	NA	NA	CASSGGAYNSPLHF	TGTGCCAGCAGCGGAGGGGCCTATAATTCACCCCTCCACTTT
TRBV28	TRBJ2-2	TRBD2	NA	CASSVLRGVAGELFF	TGTGCCAGCAGCGTTTTACGGGGGGTCGCCGGGGAGCTGTTTTTT
TRBV7-2	TRBJ2-7	TRBD2	NA	CASSLYVAGGGYEQYF	TGTGCCAGCAGCTTATACGTAGCGGGAGGTGGTTACGAGCAGTACTTC
TRBV7-6	TRBJ1-3	TRBD1	NA	CASSLARGQGANTIYF	TGTGCCAGCAGCTTAGCGCGAGGACAGGGGGCAAACACCATATATTTT
TRBV7-9	TRBJ2-7	NA	NA	CASSLEVRPYEQYF	TGTGCCAGCAGCTTGGAGGTGAGGCCCTACGAGCAGTACTTC
TRBV28	TRBJ2-3	NA	once	CASSLGGLEYF	TGTGCCAGCAGTTTAGGGGGGTTGGAGTATTTT
TRBV2	TRBJ2-3	TRBD1	NA	CASSDSRGRTDTQYF	TGTGCCAGCAGTGATAGCAGGGGGCGCACAGATACGCAGTATTTT
TRBV3-1/TRBV3-2	TRBJ1-3	TRBD1	NA	CASSPTRGPGNTIYF	TGTGCCAGCAGCCCCACCAGGGGGCCGGGAAACACCATATATTTT
TRBV27	TRBJ2-2	NA	NA	CASSFQGTGELFF	TGTGCCAGCAGTTTCCAGGGTACCGGGGAGCTGTTTTTT
TRBV19	TRBJ1-3	NA	NA	CASKFGGSGNTIYF	TGTGCCAGTAAATTCGGAGGGTCTGGAAACACCATATATTTT